A selection of T cell receptor beta chains follows, all from one sample in a study of blood T cells in healthy people across ages. TCRdb re-called the 5' RACE reads through MiXCR, storing one row per CDR3 protein. The sample yields 1.5 million to 2 million distinct CDR3 sequences, about two fifths seen once. Sequencing was carried out using blood. Source of these receptors: a human donor in good health. Both conserved end residues are part of each CDR3. Fields, in order: V gene, clone size, J gene, D gene, CDR3 protein, CDR3 DNA. The D gene is left open where the match is weak. Clone size is shown for a subset of rows, as once, few, many or a class of expanded clone.

TRBV10-3	-	TRBJ2-1	-	CAIKRGSDEQFF	TGTGCCATCAAAAGGGGATCCGATGAGCAGTTCTTC
TRBV3-1	-	TRBJ1-2	-	CASSQVGQSSCTF	TGTGCCAGCAGCCAAGTTGGACAGAGTAGCTGCACCTTC
TRBV6-5	-	TRBJ2-1	TRBD2	CASRLGGLAGGNEQFF	TGTGCCAGCAGGCTAGGGGGACTAGCGGGGGGTAATGAGCAGTTCTTC
TRBV7-8	few	TRBJ2-1	TRBD2	CASSLVPSGGVYNEQFF	TGTGCCAGCAGCTTAGTTCCTAGCGGGGGGGTATACAATGAGCAGTTCTTC
TRBV3-1	few	TRBJ1-1	-	CASSQAWTVNTEAFF	TGTGCCAGCAGCCAAGCATGGACCGTAAACACTGAAGCTTTCTTT
TRBV9	-	TRBJ2-1	-	CASSVGPGLEYNEQFF	TGTGCCAGCAGCGTGGGACCGGGTTTAGAGTACAATGAGCAGTTCTTC
TRBV6-4	-	TRBJ2-2	TRBD1	CASSTGDSGELFF	TGTGCCAGCAGCACAGGGGACAGCGGGGAGCTGTTTTTT
TRBV7-3	-	TRBJ1-1	-	CASSLMTRVEEAFF	TGTGCCAGCAGCTTAATGACGCGTGTGGAAGAAGCTTTCTTT
TRBV7-2	-	TRBJ1-1	TRBD1	CASSLAGTVPSEAFF	TGTGCCAGCAGCTTAGCGGGGACAGTACCCTCTGAAGCTTTCTTT
TRBV7-2	few	TRBJ2-4	-	CASSSNAGPKNIQYF	TGTGCCAGCAGCTCTAATGCTGGGCCCAAAAACATTCAGTACTTC
TRBV12-5	-	TRBJ2-1	TRBD2	CASGPTSGDNEQFF	TGTGCTAGTGGCCCGACTAGCGGGGACAATGAGCAGTTCTTC
TRBV7-2	few	TRBJ1-2	TRBD1	CASSTQGEGQYGYTF	TGTGCCAGCAGCACCCAGGGAGAGGGACAGTATGGCTACACCTTC
TRBV20-1	few	TRBJ2-7	-	CSANKDPYEQYF	TGCAGTGCCAATAAGGACCCCTACGAGCAGTACTTC
TRBV20-1	few	TRBJ2-5	TRBD2	CSAYGLAGGQETQYF	TGCAGTGCGTATGGACTAGCGGGGGGGCAAGAGACCCAGTACTTC
TRBV7-9	-	TRBJ1-4	-	CASTGEREKLFF	TGTGCCAGCACAGGGGAGCGAGAAAAACTGTTTTTT
TRBV5-1	-	TRBJ2-5	-	CASNPGPVETQYF	TGCGCCAGCAACCCGGGACCAGTGGAGACCCAGTACTTC
TRBV30	-	TRBJ1-2	TRBD1	CAWTNRDSSYGYTF	TGTGCCTGGACCAACCGGGACAGTTCCTATGGCTACACCTTC
TRBV24-1	-	TRBJ2-1	-	CATWGGQYNEQFF	TGTGCCACCTGGGGGGGACAGTACAATGAGCAGTTCTTC
TRBV29-1	few	TRBJ2-1	TRBD1	CSVVERGPYNEQFF	TGCAGCGTTGTAGAGAGGGGGCCCTACAATGAGCAGTTCTTC
TRBV5-1	-	TRBJ2-7	TRBD1	CASSLAGHRGQGRVSYEQYF	TGCGCCAGCAGCTTGGCCGGACATAGGGGACAGGGCAGGGTCTCCTACGAGCAGTACTTC
TRBV9	-	TRBJ2-3	TRBD2	CASSVGIGGAGDTQYF	TGTGCCAGCAGCGTAGGAATCGGGGGGGCCGGAGATACGCAGTATTTT
TRBV28	-	TRBJ2-6	-	CASSWGQLLSGANVLTF	TGTGCCAGCAGTTGGGGACAACTCCTCTCTGGGGCCAACGTCCTGACTTTC
TRBV20-1	once	TRBJ2-1	-	CSPKGTGSYNEQFF	TGCAGCCCAAAGGGAACGGGCTCCTACAATGAGCAGTTCTTC
TRBV6-6	-	TRBJ1-2	TRBD1	CASSSRDRGKYGYTF	TGTGCCAGCAGTTCAAGGGACAGGGGGAAGTATGGCTACACCTTC
TRBV6-5	-	TRBJ1-1	-	CASSYSTGENTEAFF	TGTGCCAGCAGTTACTCGACAGGCGAGAACACTGAAGCTTTCTTT
TRBV15	-	TRBJ1-2	-	CATSERGGPDMDGYTF	TGTGCCACCAGCGAGAGAGGGGGACCAGATATGGACGGCTACACCTTC
TRBV6-2/TRBV6-3	-	TRBJ1-5	-	CASSSPGGWDNQPQHF	TGTGCCAGCAGTTCTCCCGGTGGGTGGGACAATCAGCCCCAGCATTTT
TRBV28	-	TRBJ2-7	-	CASKTPYEQYF	TGTGCCAGCAAGACTCCCTACGAGCAGTACTTC
TRBV20-1	-	TRBJ2-4	TRBD2	CSASLPGTIDIQYF	TGCAGTGCCTCGCTACCCGGGACTATCGACATTCAGTACTTC
TRBV18	-	TRBJ1-2	-	CASSNSQGAFGGYTF	TGTGCCAGCTCCAACAGCCAGGGAGCCTTCGGTGGCTACACCTTC
TRBV11-1	few	TRBJ1-1	TRBD1	CASSAGQGPTEAFF	TGTGCCAGCAGCGCGGGACAGGGCCCCACTGAAGCTTTCTTT
TRBV25-1	-	TRBJ2-5	-	CASSEGGLEETQYF	TGTGCCAGCAGTGAGGGGGGGCTGGAAGAGACCCAGTACTTC
TRBV5-5	few	TRBJ1-5	TRBD1	CASSLGLTGAGQPQHF	TGTGCCAGCAGCTTGGGGTTGACAGGGGCAGGGCAGCCCCAGCATTTT
TRBV20-1	-	TRBJ1-6	-	CSASRVANNSPLHF	TGCAGTGCTAGTCGGGTAGCAAATAATTCACCCCTCCACTTT
TRBV6-6	few	TRBJ2-1	TRBD2	CASCGGAQDNEQFF	TGTGCCAGCTGCGGGGGTGCCCAGGACAATGAGCAGTTCTTC
TRBV12-3/TRBV12-4	-	TRBJ2-3	-	CASRYTGRSDTQYF	TGTGCCAGCAGATACACAGGGAGGTCAGATACGCAGTATTTT
TRBV20-1	-	TRBJ1-2	TRBD1	CSARDRRAGTGGLDTF	TGCAGTGCTAGAGATCGAAGAGCCGGGACAGGGGGCTTGGACACCTTC
TRBV11-2	-	TRBJ2-5	-	CASSMTSEETQYF	TGTGCCAGCAGCATGACTAGTGAAGAGACCCAGTACTTC
TRBV4-1	-	TRBJ2-1	TRBD2	CASSQEGLAFDEQFF	TGCGCCAGCAGCCAAGAGGGACTAGCTTTCGATGAGCAGTTCTTC
TRBV11-3	-	TRBJ1-1	-	CASRQGETEAFF	TGTGCCAGCAGGCAGGGAGAAACTGAAGCTTTCTTT
TRBV18	few	TRBJ1-2	-	CASSRGGGAGRVDGYTF	TGTGCCAGCTCCCGCGGCGGGGGCGCGGGCAGGGTGGATGGCTACACCTTC
TRBV12-3/TRBV12-4	-	TRBJ2-3	TRBD1	CASSSLFTGGSQLSDTQYF	TGTGCCAGCAGCTCCTTATTTACAGGGGGGTCCCAACTGTCAGATACGCAGTATTTT
TRBV6-1	-	TRBJ2-1	-	CVSSGRQPQGQFF	TGTGTCAGCAGTGGAAGACAGCCCCAAGGGCAGTTCTTC
TRBV13	-	TRBJ1-2	TRBD1	CASTLAQGIPYGYTF	TGTGCCAGCACCCTCGCACAGGGGATCCCCTACGGCTACACCTTC
TRBV20-1	-	TRBJ1-6	TRBD1	CSARAGTGVAPLHF	TGCAGTGCTAGAGCGGGGACAGGGGTAGCACCCCTCCACTTT
TRBV6-1	-	TRBJ2-5	TRBD2	CATNEIAGVGETQYF	TGTGCCACCAACGAAATAGCGGGTGTAGGGGAGACCCAGTACTTC
TRBV11-2	-	TRBJ2-1	-	CASSLERAFGGYYNEQFF	TGTGCCAGCAGCTTAGAAAGAGCGTTCGGCGGCTACTACAATGAGCAGTTCTTC
TRBV7-9	-	TRBJ2-3	TRBD2	CASSLGLADLTDTQYF	TGTGCCAGCAGCCTTGGACTAGCAGATCTCACAGATACGCAGTATTTT